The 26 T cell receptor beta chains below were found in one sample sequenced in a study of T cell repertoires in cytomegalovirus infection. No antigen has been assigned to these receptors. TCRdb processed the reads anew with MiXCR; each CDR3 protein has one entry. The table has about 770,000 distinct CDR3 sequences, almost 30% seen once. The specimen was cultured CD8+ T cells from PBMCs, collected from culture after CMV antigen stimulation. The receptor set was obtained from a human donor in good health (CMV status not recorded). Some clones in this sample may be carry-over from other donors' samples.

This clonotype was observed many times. The CDR3 region is CASSGLENEQFF. The DNA for the CDR3 is TGTGCCAGCAGCGGACTAGAAAATGAGCAGTTCTTC. The gene calls are TRBV7-2 and TRBJ2-1; 7 bases line up with TRBD2. CDR3 size: 12 residues. Unmatched junction bases numbered 2, after V lost 5 bases and J lost 7 bases. The germline V gene has CDR1 SGHTA and CDR2 FQGNSA.

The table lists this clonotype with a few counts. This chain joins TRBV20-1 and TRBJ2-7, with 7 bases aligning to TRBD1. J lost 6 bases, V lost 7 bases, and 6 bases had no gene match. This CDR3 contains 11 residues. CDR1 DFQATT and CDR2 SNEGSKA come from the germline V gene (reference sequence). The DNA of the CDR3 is TGCAGTGTCCTCAGGGGGACCGAGCAGTACTTC. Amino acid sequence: CSVLRGTEQYF.

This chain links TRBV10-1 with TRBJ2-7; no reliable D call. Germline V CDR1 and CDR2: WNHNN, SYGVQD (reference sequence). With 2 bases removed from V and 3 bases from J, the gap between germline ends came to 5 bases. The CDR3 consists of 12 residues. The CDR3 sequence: CASSENSYEQYF. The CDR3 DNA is TGCGCCAGCAGTGAGAACAGCTACGAGCAGTACTTC.

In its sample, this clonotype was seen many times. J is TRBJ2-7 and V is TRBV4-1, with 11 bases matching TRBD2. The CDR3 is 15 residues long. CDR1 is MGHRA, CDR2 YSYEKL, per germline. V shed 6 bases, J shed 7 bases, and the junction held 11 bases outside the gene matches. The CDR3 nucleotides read TGCGCCAGCAGTCCTATAGCGGGGGGGCTTGAGGAGCAGTACTTC. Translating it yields CASSPIAGGLEEQYF.

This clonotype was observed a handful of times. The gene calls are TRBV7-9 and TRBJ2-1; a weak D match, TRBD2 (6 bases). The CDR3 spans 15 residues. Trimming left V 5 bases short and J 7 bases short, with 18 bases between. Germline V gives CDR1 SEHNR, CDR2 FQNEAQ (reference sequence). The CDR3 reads CASSAPRGTQNEQFF. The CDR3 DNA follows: TGTGCCAGCAGCGCCCCCCGGGGGACGCAGAATGAGCAGTTCTTC.

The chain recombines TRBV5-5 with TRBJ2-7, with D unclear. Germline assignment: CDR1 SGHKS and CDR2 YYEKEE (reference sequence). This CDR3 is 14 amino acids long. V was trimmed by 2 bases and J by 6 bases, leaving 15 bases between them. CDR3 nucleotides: TGTGCCAGCAGCTTCGAATCCGGGTCGGCCGAGCAGTACTTC. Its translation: CASSFESGSAEQYF.

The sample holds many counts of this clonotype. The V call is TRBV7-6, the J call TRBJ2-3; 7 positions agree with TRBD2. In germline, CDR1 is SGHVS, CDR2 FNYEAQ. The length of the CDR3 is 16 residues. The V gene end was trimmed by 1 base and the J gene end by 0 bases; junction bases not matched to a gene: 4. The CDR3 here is CASSLEAGISTDTQYF. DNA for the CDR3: TGTGCCAGCAGCTTAGAAGCGGGGATTAGCACAGATACGCAGTATTTT.

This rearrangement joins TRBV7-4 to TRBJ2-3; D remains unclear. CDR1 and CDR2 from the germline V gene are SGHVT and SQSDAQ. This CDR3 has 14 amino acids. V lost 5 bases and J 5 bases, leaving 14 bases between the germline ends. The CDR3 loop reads CASSPGQAQDTQYF. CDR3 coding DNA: TGTGCCAGCAGCCCCGGGCAGGCGCAAGATACGCAGTATTTT.

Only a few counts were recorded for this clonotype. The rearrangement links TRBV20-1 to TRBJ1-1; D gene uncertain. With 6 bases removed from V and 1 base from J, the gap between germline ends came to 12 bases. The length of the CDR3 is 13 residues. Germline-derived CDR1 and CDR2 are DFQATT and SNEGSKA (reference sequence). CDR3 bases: TGCAGTGCAACCCGGGAAACGAACACTGAAGCTTTCTTT. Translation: CSATRETNTEAFF.

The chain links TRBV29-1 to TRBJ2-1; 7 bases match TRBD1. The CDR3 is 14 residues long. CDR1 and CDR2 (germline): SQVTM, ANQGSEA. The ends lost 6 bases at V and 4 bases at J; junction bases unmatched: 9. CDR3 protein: CSVPGQTFYNEQFF. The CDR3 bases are TGCAGCGTCCCGGGACAGACTTTTTACAATGAGCAGTTCTTC.

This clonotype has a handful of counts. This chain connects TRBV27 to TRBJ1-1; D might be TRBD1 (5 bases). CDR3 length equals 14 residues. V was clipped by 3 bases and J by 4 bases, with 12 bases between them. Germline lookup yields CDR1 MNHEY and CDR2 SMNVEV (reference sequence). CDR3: CASSFGRGGTEAFF. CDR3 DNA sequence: TGTGCCAGCAGTTTTGGAAGGGGAGGCACTGAAGCTTTCTTT.

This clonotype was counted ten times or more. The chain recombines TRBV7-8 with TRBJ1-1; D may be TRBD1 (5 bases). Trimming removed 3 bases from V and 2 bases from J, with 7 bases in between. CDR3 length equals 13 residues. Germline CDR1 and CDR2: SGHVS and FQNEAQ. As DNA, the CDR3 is TGTGCCAGCAGCTTTAGGGGAAACACTGAAGCTTTCTTT. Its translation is CASSFRGNTEAFF.

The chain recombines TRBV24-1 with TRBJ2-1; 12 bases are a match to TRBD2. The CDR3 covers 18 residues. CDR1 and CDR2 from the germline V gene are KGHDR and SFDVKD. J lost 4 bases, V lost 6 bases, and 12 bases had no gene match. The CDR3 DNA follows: TGTGCCACCAGTCGGTCGGCTAGCGGGGGGGAACCATACAATGAGCAGTTCTTC. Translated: CATSRSASGGEPYNEQFF.

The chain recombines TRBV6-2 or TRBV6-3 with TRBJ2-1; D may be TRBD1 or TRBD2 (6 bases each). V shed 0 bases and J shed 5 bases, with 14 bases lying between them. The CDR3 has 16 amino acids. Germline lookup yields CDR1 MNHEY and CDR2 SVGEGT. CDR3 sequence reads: CASSYSPGAVHNEQFF. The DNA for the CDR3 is TGTGCCAGCAGTTACTCCCCGGGGGCGGTTCACAATGAGCAGTTCTTC.

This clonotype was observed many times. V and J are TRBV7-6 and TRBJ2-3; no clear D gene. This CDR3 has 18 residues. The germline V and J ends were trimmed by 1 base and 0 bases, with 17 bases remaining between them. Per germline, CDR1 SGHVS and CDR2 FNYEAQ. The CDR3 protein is CASSLVPLSSASTDTQYF. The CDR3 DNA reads TGTGCCAGCAGCTTAGTTCCCCTATCCTCTGCTAGCACAGATACGCAGTATTTT. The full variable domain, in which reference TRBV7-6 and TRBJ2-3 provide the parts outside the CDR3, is GAGVSQSPRYKVTKRGQDVALRCDPISGHVSLYWYRQALGQGPEFLTYFNYEAQQDKSGLPNDRFSAERPEGSISTLTIQRTEQRDSAMYRCASSLVPLSSASTDTQYFGPGTRLTVL.

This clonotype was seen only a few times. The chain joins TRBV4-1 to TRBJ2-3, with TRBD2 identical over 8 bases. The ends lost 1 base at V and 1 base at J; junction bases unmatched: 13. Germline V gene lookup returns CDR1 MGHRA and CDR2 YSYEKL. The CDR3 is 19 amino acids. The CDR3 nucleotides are TGCGCCAGCAGCCAAGGCCCTTATAAATCGCGGGGGGGCACAGATACGCAGTATTTT. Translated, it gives CASSQGPYKSRGGTDTQYF.

The CDR3: CASKGTANSPLHF. The CDR3 region has the DNA TGTGCCAGCAAGGGGACAGCGAATTCACCCCTCCACTTT. This chain links TRBV27 with TRBJ1-6; 7 bases are shared with TRBD1. This CDR3 spans 13 amino acids. After removal of 7 bases from V and 7 bases from J, the junction contained 4 bases not matched to a gene. Germline lookup yields CDR1 MNHEY and CDR2 SMNVEV (reference sequence).

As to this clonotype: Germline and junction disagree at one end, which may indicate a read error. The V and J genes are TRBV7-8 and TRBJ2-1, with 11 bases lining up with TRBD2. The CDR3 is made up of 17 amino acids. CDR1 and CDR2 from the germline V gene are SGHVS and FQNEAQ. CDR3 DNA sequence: TGTGCCAGCAGCCTAGCGGGGGGCATCAGCTCCTACAATGAGCAGTTCTTC. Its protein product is CASSLAGGISSYNEQFF.

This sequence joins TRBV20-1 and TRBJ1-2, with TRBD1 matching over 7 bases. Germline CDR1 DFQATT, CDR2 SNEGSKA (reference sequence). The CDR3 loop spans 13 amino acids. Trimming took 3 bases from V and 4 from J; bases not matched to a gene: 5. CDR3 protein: CSASPTGTYGYTF. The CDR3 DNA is TGCAGTGCTAGCCCGACAGGGACCTATGGCTACACCTTC.

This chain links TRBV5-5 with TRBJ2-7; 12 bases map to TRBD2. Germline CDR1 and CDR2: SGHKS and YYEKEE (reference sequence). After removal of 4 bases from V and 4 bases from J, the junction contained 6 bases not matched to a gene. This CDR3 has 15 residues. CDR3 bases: TGTGCCAGCAGCAGAACTAGCGGGGGGCCTTACGAGCAGTACGTC. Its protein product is CASSRTSGGPYEQYV.

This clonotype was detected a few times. The DNA for the CDR3 is TGTGCCAGTAGTTCTTACAGGGGGCCGGAAAAGTCGTTAGCCAAAAACATTCAGTACTTC. Its protein product is CASSSYRGPEKSLAKNIQYF. This sequence joins TRBV19 and TRBJ2-4; 9 bases align to TRBD1. This CDR3 has 20 amino acids. Germline CDR1 LNHDA, CDR2 SQIVND (reference sequence). Trimming took 5 bases from V and 0 from J; bases not matched to a gene: 17.

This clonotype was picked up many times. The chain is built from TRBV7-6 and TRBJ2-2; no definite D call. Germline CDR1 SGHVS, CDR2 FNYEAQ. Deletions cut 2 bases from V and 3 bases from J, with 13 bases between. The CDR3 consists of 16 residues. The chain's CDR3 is CASSLYRRLDTGELFF. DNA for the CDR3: TGTGCCAGCAGCTTATATAGACGCCTGGACACCGGGGAGCTGTTTTTT.

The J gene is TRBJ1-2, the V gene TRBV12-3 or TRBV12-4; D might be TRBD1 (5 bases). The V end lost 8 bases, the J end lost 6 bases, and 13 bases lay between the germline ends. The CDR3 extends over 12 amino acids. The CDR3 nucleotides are TGTGCCAGCCGCGACTCGGGGGATGGCTACACCTTC. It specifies CASRDSGDGYTF.

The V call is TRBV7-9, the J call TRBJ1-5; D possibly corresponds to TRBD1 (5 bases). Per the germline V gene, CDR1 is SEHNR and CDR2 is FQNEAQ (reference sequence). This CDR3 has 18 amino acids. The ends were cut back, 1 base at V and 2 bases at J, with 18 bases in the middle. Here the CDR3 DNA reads TGTGCCAGCAGCTTAGGGGACCTTAGGGGACTGGGCAATCAGCCCCAGCATTTT. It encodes CASSLGDLRGLGNQPQHF.

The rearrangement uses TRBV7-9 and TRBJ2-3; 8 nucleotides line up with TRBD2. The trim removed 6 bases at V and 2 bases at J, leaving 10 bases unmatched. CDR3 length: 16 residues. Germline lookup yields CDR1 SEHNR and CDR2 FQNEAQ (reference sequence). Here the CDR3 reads CASSFKSGGDTDTQYF. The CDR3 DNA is TGTGCCAGCAGTTTTAAGTCCGGGGGGGACACAGATACGCAGTATTTT.

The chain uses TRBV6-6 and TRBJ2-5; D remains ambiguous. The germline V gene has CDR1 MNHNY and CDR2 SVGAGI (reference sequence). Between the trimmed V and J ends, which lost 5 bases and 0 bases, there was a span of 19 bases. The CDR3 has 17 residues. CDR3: CASSPTRFGSNQETQYF. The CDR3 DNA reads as TGTGCCAGCAGTCCCACACGCTTCGGGTCTAACCAAGAGACCCAGTACTTC.